This TCR beta chain was identified in a study of low-dose radiotherapy and immunotherapy resistance in tumors (dated by TCRdb to between 2020 and 2023). For the wider study: Cohort 1 received 0.5 Gy per fraction every 2 weeks, with a prescribed total PTV dose of 6.5 Gy. Intravenous cyclophosphamide at 200 mg/m2 was administered every two weeks, one day ahead of each radiation and immunotherapy administration. For Cohort 2, the dose was 1 Gy per fraction given every two weeks, adding up to 13 Gy in total across 26 weeks. Eight patients were included in the translational analysis: three from the first dose cohort and the first five from the second dose cohort. The trial did not randomize participants into treatment groups. Patients were given nivolumab as a 240 mg flat dose every two weeks and ipilimumab at 1 mg/kg every six weeks, with both drugs delivered intravenously. Starting on cycle 1 day 1, patients took 300 mg of aspirin by mouth once daily for four cycles.

Note on this clonotype: The target of this receptor is not known. A read error is likely here: a far larger clone is one base away.

Sequenced on an Illumina HiSeq 2500. Superscript III and a set of TRAV- and TRBV-specific primers were used to synthesize first-strand cDNA, so that both TCRalpha and TCRbeta chains were covered. TCRs were amplified with Phusion for about 21 PCR cycles, with a constant-region primer paired with the adapter attached to the V primers. Amplification of the isolated mRNA was done with the MessageAmp II aRNA Amplification Kit, which involved a roughly 17-hour in vitro transcription at 37 degrees C. mRNA for TCR sequencing was isolated with the Dynabeads mRNA DIRECT Purification Kit. Indexed Illumina adapters were added in a second Phusion PCR of 25 cycles, after which AMPure XP beads were used to purify the products. As for the authors' bioinformatics: Custom Perl scripts were used to pool TCR sequences that encoded the same protein, to remove out-of-frame sequences, and to calculate the abundance of each clonotype. Any TCR sequence backed by just one read was left out of the analysis. Among the metrics used to describe the repertoires were Shannon entropy, Gini index, clonality, richness, and the frequency of TCRs shared between repertoires. TCRdb reprocessing: public reads trimmed at Q25 with fastp, clones called with MiXCR, in-frame beta chains kept. All rows with the same CDR3 protein become a single entry with the most common DNA and genes. These V and J calls originate from TCRdb's pipeline instead of the authors' own analysis. The sample records roughly 76,000 distinct CDR3 sequences, approximately 19% of which are singletons. Of the sample, less than 6% is held by the ten largest clones.

The time point label for this specimen denotes: before trial treatment. The donors came from RACIN, which was a single-arm phase I dose-escalation trial that paired nivolumab and ipilimumab with aspirin, low-dose cyclophosphamide and low-dose radiotherapy. To be eligible, a patient needed to have an advanced solid tumor that was TIL-negative. Taken from the germline V gene, the CDR1 and CDR2 loops are MNHNS and SASEGT. The CDR3 goes from the cysteine to the phenylalanine over 14 residues. The only DNA kept is the CDR3, 42 bases in frame from the first base. The germline ends are 16 bases apart after V is trimmed by 8 bases and J by 4 bases.

The starting material was PBMCs, obtained before treatment. Rearrangement joined TRBV6-1 to TRBJ2-3; the D segment cannot be called with confidence. This clonotype was obtained from a male donor with prostate cancer. CDR3 protein: CASAIYPGADTQYF. The nucleotides are TGTGCCAGCGCAATCTACCCTGGCGCAGATACGCAGTATTTT.